A selection of T cell receptor beta chains follows, all from one sample in a study of T cells in localized non-small cell lung cancer. The repertoire was sequenced with immunoSEQ multiplex PCR; TCRdb's copy has only in-frame clones and lacks some. The sample holds 15,000 to 25,000 clones, under 95% seen once. This specimen consisted of peripheral blood, obtained before any cancer treatment. The receptors originated from a male donor aged 60 or over with stage I squamous cell lung carcinoma. Each CDR3 is given with its conserved first and last residue. D genes are given only for firm matches. The listing skips clone size in some rows; elsewhere it reads once, few, many or a size class.

clone_size	v_call	j_call	d_call	cdr3_aa	cdr3_nt
.	TRBV2	TRBJ2-7	TRBD1	CASRPGTGVTYEQYF	TGTGCCAGCAGACCCGGGACAGGCGTCACCTACGAGCAGTACTTC
.	TRBV5-1	TRBJ1-2	.	CASSLAGDGYTF	TGCGCCAGCAGCTTGGCCGGGGATGGCTACACCTTC
.	TRBV6-1	TRBJ1-1	.	CASSEVGVDTEAFF	TGTGCCTCCTCGGAGGTAGGGGTGGACACTGAAGCTTTCTTT
few	TRBV27	TRBJ2-7	.	CASSLDDTSQGEQYF	TGTGCCAGCAGTTTGGACGATACCTCTCAGGGGGAGCAGTACTTC
.	TRBV18	TRBJ1-5	.	CASSPAPGRDQPQHF	TGTGCCAGCTCACCGGCCCCGGGGCGAGATCAGCCCCAGCATTTT
.	TRBV2	TRBJ2-7	.	CASSELKAAGADYEQYF	TGTGCCAGCAGTGAATTGAAAGCGGCTGGCGCGGACTACGAGCAGTACTTC
.	TRBV7-2	TRBJ1-5	.	CASSLGVSGAQPQHF	TGTGCCAGCAGCTTAGGGGTTTCAGGGGCTCAGCCCCAGCATTTT
.	TRBV5-1	TRBJ2-3	TRBD2	CASSLGLATSTDTQYF	TGCGCCAGCAGCTTGGGACTAGCGACTAGCACAGATACGCAGTATTTT
.	TRBV9	TRBJ2-5	TRBD2	CASSVLAGGPGETQYF	TGTGCCAGCAGCGTCCTAGCGGGAGGGCCAGGGGAGACCCAGTACTTC
.	TRBV5-1	TRBJ2-7	TRBD2	CASNPGLAGGPHEQYF	TGCGCCAGCAACCCGGGACTAGCGGGAGGGCCGCACGAGCAGTACTTC
few	TRBV4-2	TRBJ1-5	.	CASSQDLSVTGQPQHF	TGTGCCAGCAGCCAAGATTTGTCAGTGACGGGACAGCCCCAGCATTTT
.	TRBV19	TRBJ2-7	TRBD2	CASSYGPGLNYEQYF	TGTGCCAGTAGTTACGGTCCGGGACTAAACTACGAGCAGTACTTC
.	TRBV5-1	TRBJ1-2	TRBD1	CASSLGGTVPNYGYTF	TGCGCCAGCAGCTTGGGAGGGACAGTGCCTAACTATGGCTACACCTTC
.	TRBV10-1	TRBJ1-6	.	CASSESIGLGPLHF	TGCGCCAGCAGTGAGTCGATCGGCCTCGGACCCCTCCACTTT
.	TRBV29-1	TRBJ2-1	TRBD2	CSVDVSGSRNEQFF	TGCAGCGTTGATGTAAGCGGGAGTAGGAATGAGCAGTTCTTC
.	TRBV9	TRBJ2-3	.	CASSVGLGGSTDTQYF	TGTGCCAGCAGCGTAGGTTTGGGCGGGAGCACAGATACGCAGTATTTT
.	TRBV6-5	TRBJ1-5	.	CASSYSVNSNQPQHF	TGTGCCAGCAGTTACTCGGTCAATAGCAATCAGCCCCAGCATTTT
.	TRBV10-1	TRBJ2-4	.	CARRQKKNIQYF	TGCGCCAGAAGACAGAAAAAAAACATTCAGTACTTC
once	TRBV27	TRBJ2-7	.	CASSKGRSYEQYF	TGTGCCAGCAGTAAGGGGCGGTCCTACGAGCAGTACTTC
once	TRBV18	TRBJ1-5	.	CASSSDNNQPQHF	TGTGCCAGCTCATCCGACAACAATCAGCCCCAGCATTTT
.	TRBV19	TRBJ1-5	TRBD1	CASSIEGTGWNQPQHF	TGTGCCAGTAGCATCGAAGGGACAGGGTGGAATCAGCCCCAGCATTTT
.	TRBV18	TRBJ1-1	TRBD1	CASSPGQGLPEAFF	TGTGCCAGCTCACCGGGACAGGGGTTACCTGAAGCTTTCTTT
once	TRBV19	TRBJ1-2	.	CASSYSGNYGYTF	TGTGCCAGTAGTTATTCAGGGAACTATGGCTACACCTTC
.	TRBV7-8	TRBJ2-1	.	CASSSRLGGPGGDEQFF	TGTGCCAGCAGCTCTAGACTCGGAGGGCCTGGGGGCGATGAGCAGTTCTTC
.	TRBV11-2	TRBJ1-1	.	CASSLLSQGRTEAFF	TGTGCCAGCAGCTTACTTTCCCAGGGAAGGACTGAAGCTTTCTTT
.	TRBV7-2	TRBJ1-4	.	CASSLRFGTGEKLFF	TGTGCCAGCAGCTTAAGGTTCGGCACTGGTGAAAAACTGTTTTTT
.	TRBV29-1	TRBJ2-5	TRBD2	CSVLAGGETQYF	TGCAGCGTTCTAGCGGGAGGAGAGACCCAGTACTTC
.	TRBV30	TRBJ1-4	TRBD1	CAWSSGTGNEKLFF	TGTGCCTGGAGTTCAGGGACAGGGAATGAAAAACTGTTTTTT
once	TRBV12-5	TRBJ2-3	.	CASGLTGRSEDTQYF	TGTGCTAGTGGACTGACAGGCAGATCCGAAGATACGCAGTATTTT
.	TRBV28	TRBJ2-3	.	CASSLSAPWEQYF	TGTGCCAGCAGTTTAAGCGCTCCTTGGGAGCAGTATTTT
.	TRBV6-1	TRBJ2-7	TRBD1	CASSGGQGLYEQYF	TGTGCCAGCAGTGGAGGACAGGGCCTCTACGAGCAGTACTTC
.	TRBV9	TRBJ2-3	TRBD2	CASSVAGGPTDTQYF	TGTGCCAGCAGCGTAGCGGGAGGGCCCACAGATACGCAGTATTTT
medium-sized	TRBV7-2	TRBJ2-7	TRBD2	CASSLVAGAVEQYF	TGTGCCAGCAGCTTAGTAGCGGGAGCAGTCGAGCAGTACTTC
.	TRBV4-3	TRBJ2-1	TRBD2	CASSQGREAPGNEQFF	TGCGCCAGCAGCCAAGGGCGGGAGGCTCCGGGAAATGAGCAGTTCTTC
.	TRBV11-2	TRBJ2-7	TRBD2	CASSSTSGIASHYEQYF	TGTGCCAGCAGCTCGACTAGCGGGATAGCCTCACACTACGAGCAGTACTTC
.	TRBV5-6	TRBJ2-1	.	CASSLYDYNEQFF	TGTGCCAGCAGCTTATACGACTACAATGAGCAGTTCTTC
.	TRBV4-1	TRBJ2-1	.	CASSQGGNLDEQFF	TGCGCCAGCAGCCAAGGAGGTAACTTGGATGAGCAGTTCTTC
once	TRBV25-1	TRBJ2-2	.	CASSDATINTGELFF	TGTGCCAGCAGTGACGCGACAATAAACACCGGGGAGCTGTTTTTT
.	TRBV28	TRBJ2-7	.	CASSLNTYEQYF	TGTGCCAGCAGTTTAAATACCTACGAGCAGTACTTC
.	TRBV7-9	TRBJ2-1	.	CASSLRGLSYNEQFF	TGTGCCAGCAGCTTACGGGGCCTTTCCTACAATGAGCAGTTCTTC
few	TRBV10-3	TRBJ1-1	TRBD1	CAISGRAGGLNTEAFF	TGTGCCATCAGTGGTCGGGCAGGGGGCCTGAACACTGAAGCTTTCTTT
.	TRBV7-3	TRBJ1-1	TRBD1	CASSPRQGETEAFF	TGTGCCAGCAGCCCCCGGCAGGGGGAGACTGAAGCTTTCTTT
.	TRBV29-1	TRBJ1-1	.	CSVGRASTEAFF	TGCAGCGTCGGCAGGGCATCCACTGAAGCTTTCTTT
.	TRBV30	TRBJ2-7	TRBD2	CAWSVWLAGQYEQYF	TGTGCCTGGAGTGTATGGCTAGCGGGTCAATACGAGCAGTACTTC
few	TRBV29-1	TRBJ2-1	.	CSVGPPIDRAGVDEQFF	TGCAGCGTTGGACCCCCCATCGACAGGGCGGGAGTGGATGAGCAGTTCTTC
.	TRBV7-9	TRBJ1-5	.	CASSLSWDAGGNQPQHF	TGTGCCAGCAGCTTAAGTTGGGACGCAGGTGGCAATCAGCCCCAGCATTTT
once	TRBV6-1	TRBJ2-1	.	CASSGERLYNEQFF	TGTGCCAGCAGTGGGGAGCGGCTGTACAATGAGCAGTTCTTC
.	TRBV19	TRBJ1-3	.	CASSNTASGNTIYF	TGTGCCAGTAGTAATACAGCCTCTGGAAACACCATATATTTT
.	TRBV7-2	TRBJ1-6	TRBD1	CASSHPGTGRSFSPLHF	TGTGCCAGCAGCCACCCCGGGACAGGGAGATCGTTCTCACCCCTCCACTTT
.	TRBV7-9	TRBJ2-5	.	CASSLKTSRETQYF	TGTGCCAGCAGCTTAAAAACTAGCCGAGAGACCCAGTACTTC
.	TRBV18	TRBJ2-7	TRBD2	CASSPITSGMIYEQYF	TGTGCCAGCTCACCAATTACTAGCGGGATGATCTACGAGCAGTACTTC
.	TRBV27	TRBJ2-3	TRBD1	CATPPYKDRGTQYF	TGTGCCACCCCTCCCTATAAGGACAGGGGTACGCAGTATTTT
.	TRBV5-3	TRBJ1-3	.	CARSLKGSGNTIYF	TGTGCCAGAAGCTTGAAGGGGTCTGGAAACACCATATATTTT
.	TRBV28	TRBJ2-6	.	CASGVSGANVLTF	TGTGCCAGCGGGGTTTCTGGGGCCAACGTCCTGACTTTC